This TCR beta chain originates from a study of T cell changes during pregnancy in multiple sclerosis (dated 2019 in TCRdb). For the study in its entirety: The study examined how the T cell repertoire changed over the course of pregnancy in women with multiple sclerosis.

Library construction relied on the immunoSEQ multiplex PCR assay. The table comes from immuneACCESS by way of TCRdb, which keeps in-frame sequences with V and J called. Part of the clones is missing from these tables; in studies checked, under half for an unresolved V gene and the rest for unknown reasons. For this sample there are some 45,000 clones; 70% to 90% appear just once. Roughly 0.9% of the sample comes from the top ten. A distance of 21 bases separates the germline ends of V and J, which lose 1 base and 4 bases respectively. Reading from cysteine to phenylalanine, the CDR3 counts 17 amino acids. Only the CDR3 region is kept as DNA, spanning 51 bases read in frame from base 1. The germline V gene yields SGHDT for CDR1 and YYEEEE for CDR2. This clone showed up just once. Its antigen remains undetermined. Per-base quality was not reported, and no clone a single base away is much larger than it.

The V and J genes are TRBV5-6 and TRBJ2-7; no D segment can be confidently identified. Sample: CD4+ T cells from peripheral blood mononuclear cells, taken after pregnancy. The sequence came from a female donor with multiple sclerosis, enrolled in a pregnancy study. The DNA sequence is TGTGCCAGCAGCTTGCCGAAGACACTTAGATTGACGTACGAGCAGTACTTC. Its product reads: CASSLPKTLRLTYEQYF.